Listed here are 22 T cell receptor beta chains from one sample, sequenced in a study of T cell responses to AZD1222 COVID-19 vaccine. Using immunoSEQ multiplex PCR, the repertoire was profiled, and TCRdb retains in-frame clones only, with some absent. The table shows more than 100,000 clones, with 90% to 95% occurring only once. The sequencing used peripheral blood, collected on day 0 of AZD1222 vaccination. The receptors were sampled from an adult in good health.

Only one count was recorded for this clone. V usage is TRBV18 and J usage is TRBJ1-4; 9 nucleotides line up with TRBD1. Per germline, CDR1 KGHSH and CDR2 LQKENI. The CDR3 contains 14 residues. With V trimmed by 2 bases and J by 5 bases, 0 bases remained unmatched. The CDR3 sequence is CASSPGTGNEKLFF. CDR3 in DNA: TGTGCCAGCTCACCAGGGACAGGGAATGAAAAACTGTTTTTT.

V gene TRBV6-4 combines with J gene TRBJ1-3, with D uncertain. CDR1 MRHNA and CDR2 SNTAGT come from the germline V gene. V lost 0 bases and J 3 bases, leaving 6 bases between the germline ends. The CDR3 totals 14 residues. The CDR3: CASSDSVDGNTIYF. CDR3 sequence (DNA): TGTGCCAGCAGTGACTCGGTTGATGGAAACACCATATATTTT.

The chain links TRBV7-2 to TRBJ1-1; D is ambiguous. The CDR3 covers 14 residues. The V and J ends lost 5 bases and 1 base respectively, with 11 bases between them. Germline values: CDR1 SGHTA, CDR2 FQGNSA. CDR3 DNA sequence: TGTGCCAGCAGCCGTAGCCATACGAACACTGAAGCTTTCTTT. Amino acids: CASSRSHTNTEAFF.

J is TRBJ2-3 and V is TRBV3-1 (or the pseudogene TRBV3-2), with D perhaps TRBD2 (6 bases). The V gene lost 4 bases and the J gene lost 3 bases, with 17 bases spanning the gap. The CDR3 has 16 residues. Germline V CDR1 and CDR2: LGHDT, YNNKEL (reference sequence). This CDR3 is CASSRSSGGITDTQYF. CDR3 sequence (DNA): TGTGCCAGCAGCCGATCCAGCGGCGGGATTACAGATACGCAGTATTTT.

This chain joins TRBV12-3 or TRBV12-4 and TRBJ1-1; the D is unclear. V dropped 0 bases and J dropped 4 bases, with 6 bases sitting between them. CDR3 length: 13 residues. In nucleotides, the CDR3 is TGTGCCAGCAGTTTAGCGGGAGGCACTGAAGCTTTCTTT. Protein product: CASSLAGGTEAFF.

The chain carries TRBV28 and TRBJ1-5; tentatively, D is TRBD1 (6 bases). The germline gives CDR1 MDHEN, CDR2 SYDVKM. Trimming stripped 3 bases from V and 12 bases from J, with 21 bases between. The CDR3 is 15 amino acids. The CDR3 nucleotides read TGTGCCAGCAGTTTGTTGGGACACCAGGATATGGGCCAGCATTTT. Amino acids: CASSLLGHQDMGQHF.

This rearrangement joins TRBV6-1 to TRBJ2-7; no firm D call. This CDR3 is 14 amino acids long. V was shortened by 1 base and J by 2 bases, with 9 bases between the two germline ends. The germline V gene has CDR1 MNHNS and CDR2 SASEGT. CDR3 loop: CASSEDAEAYEQYF. As DNA, the CDR3 is TGTGCCAGCAGTGAAGATGCCGAGGCCTACGAGCAGTACTTC.

The chain links TRBV28 to TRBJ2-5; 8 bases agree with TRBD1. In germline, CDR1 is MDHEN, CDR2 SYDVKM. This CDR3 has 15 residues. V was clipped by 5 bases and J by 5 bases; unmatched bases: 10. The CDR3 spells CASSPAGTGPETQYF. DNA of the CDR3: TGTGCCAGCAGTCCCGCCGGGACAGGTCCGGAGACCCAGTACTTC. Together with reference TRBV28 and TRBJ2-5, the CDR3 gives the full variable domain: DVKVTQSSRYLVKRTGEKVFLECVQDMDHENMFWYRQDPGLGLRLIYFSYDVKMKEKGDIPEGYSVSREKKERFSLILESASTNQTSMYLCASSPAGTGPETQYFGPGTRLLVL.

This clone has just a few counts. This sequence joins TRBV30 and TRBJ2-1; D ambiguous. This CDR3 is 15 amino acids long. The germline gives CDR1 GTSNPN, CDR2 SVGIG (reference sequence). Trimming took off 0 bases at V and 0 bases at J, with 9 bases between the two ends. The CDR3 region is CAWSVGHSSYNEQFF. For the CDR3, the DNA is TGTGCCTGGAGTGTAGGCCATAGCTCCTACAATGAGCAGTTCTTC.

This rearrangement joins TRBV5-1 to TRBJ2-1, with 11 bases that match TRBD2. Germline-derived CDR1 and CDR2 are SGHRS and YFSETQ. V shed 0 bases and J 2 bases; nucleotides not matched to a gene: 13. The CDR3 sequence is 20 residues long. The chain's CDR3 is CASSLANLRTSGSTYNEQFF. In DNA, the CDR3 is TGCGCCAGCAGCTTGGCCAATTTGCGCACTAGCGGGAGTACCTACAATGAGCAGTTCTTC. The variable domain in full, with the rest retrieved from reference TRBV5-1 and TRBJ2-1, is KAGVTQTPRYLIKTRGQQVTLSCSPISGHRSVSWYQQTPGQGLQFLFEYFSETQRNKGNFPGRFSGRQFSNSRSEMNVSTLELGDSALYLCASSLANLRTSGSTYNEQFFGPGTRLTVL.

The sample holds one count of this clone. The V gene is TRBV6-5, the J gene TRBJ2-7; 7 bases fit TRBD2. The CDR3 sequence is 13 residues long. The germline V gene encodes CDR1 MNHEY and CDR2 SVGAGI. Trimming at V came to 6 bases and at J to 2 bases, leaving 4 bases not matched to a gene. Written as DNA, the CDR3 is TGTGCCAGCAGGCGAGCGGGGCCCTACGAGCAGTACTTC. Translation: CASRRAGPYEQYF.

The chain carries TRBV11-2 and TRBJ2-1; TRBD1 or TRBD2 may be the D gene (5 bases each). Germline V lookup: CDR1 SGHAT, CDR2 FQNNGV. This CDR3 spans 16 amino acids. Between the trimmed V and J ends, which lost 1 base and 0 bases, there was a span of 10 bases. CDR3 protein: CASSLARDLSYNEQFF. The CDR3 DNA is TGTGCCAGCAGCTTAGCAAGGGACCTCTCCTACAATGAGCAGTTCTTC.

Many counts were recorded for this clone. The V gene is TRBV9, the J gene TRBJ2-7; 10 positions match TRBD2. The V and J ends lost 0 bases and 3 bases, in that order; junction bases with no gene match: 9. CDR1 and CDR2 (germline): SGDLS, YYNGEE. The CDR3 extends over 17 amino acids. The CDR3 DNA reads TGTGCCAGCAGCGTAGCTACGGTGCCTAGCGGGAGCTACGAGCAGTACTTC. This encodes CASSVATVPSGSYEQYF. Complete variable domain (other parts from reference TRBV9 and TRBJ2-7): DSGVTQTPKHLITATGQRVTLRCSPRSGDLSVYWYQQSLDQGLQFLIQYYNGEERAKGNILERFSAQQFPDLHSELNLSSLELGDSALYFCASSVATVPSGSYEQYFGPGTRLTVT.

To note about this clone: The limits of the CDR3 on the DNA are not certain, so only TCRdb's listed CDR3 is given. The rearrangement joins TRBV21-1 to TRBJ1-5. TRBV21-1 constitutes a pseudogene. The CDR3 spans 17 residues, counting both ends. This CDR3 is CASSRRGWGEGNQPQHF.

The rearrangement links TRBV4-2 to TRBJ2-7; no reliable D call. The CDR3 totals 14 residues. Germline V lookup: CDR1 LGHNA, CDR2 YNFKEQ. V lost 1 base, J lost 3 bases, and 10 bases lay in between. The CDR3, as DNA: TGTGCCAGCAGCCAAGCCCCTGGTTACTACGAGCAGTACTTC. Its protein is CASSQAPGYYEQYF.

V is TRBV6-5 and J is TRBJ1-1, with no clear D. The V end was cut by 6 bases, the J end by 1 base, with 15 bases between. This CDR3 is built from 15 residues. Germline V gives CDR1 MNHEY, CDR2 SVGAGI. The CDR3 DNA is TGTGCCAGCAGGCCCCAGGAGTTGACGAACACTGAAGCTTTCTTT. Encoded protein: CASRPQELTNTEAFF.

The rearrangement joins TRBV3-1 (or the pseudogene TRBV3-2) to TRBJ2-5; D unresolved. With 2 bases removed from V and 4 bases from J, the gap between germline ends came to 5 bases. Germline values: CDR1 LGHDT, CDR2 YNNKEL (reference sequence). The CDR3 spans 12 residues. DNA for the CDR3: TGTGCCAGCAGCCAAACGTTAGAGACCCAGTACTTC. It codes for CASSQTLETQYF.

The rearrangement uses TRBV7-9 and TRBJ2-1, with TRBD2 matching 8 bases. V dropped 10 bases and J dropped 4; count of bases not matched to a gene: 9. The length of the CDR3 is 14 residues. Germline V lookup: CDR1 SEHNR, CDR2 FQNEAQ (reference sequence). CDR3 amino acids: CAILREADYNEQFF. CDR3 bases: TGTGCCATCTTGCGGGAGGCAGATTACAATGAGCAGTTCTTC.

The V call is TRBV6-7, the J call TRBJ1-1; the D gene is possibly TRBD1 (5 bases). TRBV6-7 qualifies as an ORF whose function is uncertain. This CDR3 is 15 amino acids long. Trimming pared 6 bases from V and 0 bases from J, leaving 14 bases between. CDR3 sequence reads: CASSEIRGMNTEAFF. The CDR3 coding sequence is TGTGCCAGCAGCGAGATTCGGGGCATGAACACTGAAGCTTTCTTT.

V usage is TRBV7-2 and J usage is TRBJ2-2; 7 bases align to TRBD2. With V trimmed by 2 bases and J by 5 bases, 5 bases remained unmatched. The CDR3 totals 15 residues. Germline V gives CDR1 SGHTA, CDR2 FQGNSA. CDR3 sequence (DNA): TGTGCCAGCAGCTTACTCGGGAGGTGGACCGGGGAGCTGTTTTTT. Translated, it gives CASSLLGRWTGELFF. The full variable domain, rest sourced from reference TRBV7-2 and TRBJ2-2, is GAGVSQSPSNKVTEKGKDVELRCDPISGHTALYWYRQSLGQGLEFLIYFQGNSAPDKSGLPSDRFSAERTGGSVSTLTIQRTQQEDSAVYLCASSLLGRWTGELFFGEGSRLTVL.

The chain employs TRBV19 and TRBJ2-1; D perhaps matches TRBD1 (6 bases). The germline CDR1 and CDR2 sequences are LNHDA and SQIVND (reference sequence). Trimming pared 7 bases from V and 0 bases from J, leaving 13 bases between. The CDR3 runs to 15 residues. CDR3 sequence reads: CASNPARGSYNEQFF. The CDR3, as DNA: TGTGCCAGTAACCCGGCCAGGGGCTCCTACAATGAGCAGTTCTTC.

This clone has a single count. The chain combines TRBV7-9 with TRBJ2-1; D is perhaps TRBD1 or TRBD2 (7 bases each). Per the germline V gene, CDR1 is SEHNR and CDR2 is FQNEAQ (reference sequence). V was clipped by 6 bases and J by 6 bases, with 18 bases between them. The CDR3 length is 15 residues. The CDR3 coding sequence is TGTGCCAGCAGTCTCTCAGGGGGGGTCGTCAATGAGCAGTTCTTC. This codes for CASSLSGGVVNEQFF.